Sequencing of this TCR beta chain was carried out in a study of OX40 agonist ivuxolimab in advanced cancers. The overall study: Eligibility rules accepted prior anti-PD-1, anti-PD-L1 or anti-CTLA-4 therapy, and 35% to 40% had some.

The assay was immunoSEQ multiplex PCR, and TCRdb's table has in-frame clones only and misses some. The sample has some 48,000 clones, 81% seen once. On this clone: Its specificity is not known.

The CDR3 consists of 15 residues. Trimming stripped 0 bases from V and 7 bases from J, with 13 bases between. CDR1 is MGHRA and CDR2 is YSYEKL in the germline V gene. Study-wide results and caveats: On average, a greater number of expanded clones characterised CD8+ T cells relative to CD4+.

The rearrangement joins TRBV4-1 to TRBJ1-3; D gene ambiguous. The sample in question was CD4+ or CD8+ T cells sorted from blood, obtained in a trial of the OX40 agonist ivuxolimab. This sequence originates from an adult with an advanced solid tumor such as melanoma, head and neck, liver or kidney cancer. Here the CDR3 DNA reads TGCGCCAGCAGCCAAGATCTGTACAGAGGGAACACCATATATTTT. Translation: CASSQDLYRGNTIYF.